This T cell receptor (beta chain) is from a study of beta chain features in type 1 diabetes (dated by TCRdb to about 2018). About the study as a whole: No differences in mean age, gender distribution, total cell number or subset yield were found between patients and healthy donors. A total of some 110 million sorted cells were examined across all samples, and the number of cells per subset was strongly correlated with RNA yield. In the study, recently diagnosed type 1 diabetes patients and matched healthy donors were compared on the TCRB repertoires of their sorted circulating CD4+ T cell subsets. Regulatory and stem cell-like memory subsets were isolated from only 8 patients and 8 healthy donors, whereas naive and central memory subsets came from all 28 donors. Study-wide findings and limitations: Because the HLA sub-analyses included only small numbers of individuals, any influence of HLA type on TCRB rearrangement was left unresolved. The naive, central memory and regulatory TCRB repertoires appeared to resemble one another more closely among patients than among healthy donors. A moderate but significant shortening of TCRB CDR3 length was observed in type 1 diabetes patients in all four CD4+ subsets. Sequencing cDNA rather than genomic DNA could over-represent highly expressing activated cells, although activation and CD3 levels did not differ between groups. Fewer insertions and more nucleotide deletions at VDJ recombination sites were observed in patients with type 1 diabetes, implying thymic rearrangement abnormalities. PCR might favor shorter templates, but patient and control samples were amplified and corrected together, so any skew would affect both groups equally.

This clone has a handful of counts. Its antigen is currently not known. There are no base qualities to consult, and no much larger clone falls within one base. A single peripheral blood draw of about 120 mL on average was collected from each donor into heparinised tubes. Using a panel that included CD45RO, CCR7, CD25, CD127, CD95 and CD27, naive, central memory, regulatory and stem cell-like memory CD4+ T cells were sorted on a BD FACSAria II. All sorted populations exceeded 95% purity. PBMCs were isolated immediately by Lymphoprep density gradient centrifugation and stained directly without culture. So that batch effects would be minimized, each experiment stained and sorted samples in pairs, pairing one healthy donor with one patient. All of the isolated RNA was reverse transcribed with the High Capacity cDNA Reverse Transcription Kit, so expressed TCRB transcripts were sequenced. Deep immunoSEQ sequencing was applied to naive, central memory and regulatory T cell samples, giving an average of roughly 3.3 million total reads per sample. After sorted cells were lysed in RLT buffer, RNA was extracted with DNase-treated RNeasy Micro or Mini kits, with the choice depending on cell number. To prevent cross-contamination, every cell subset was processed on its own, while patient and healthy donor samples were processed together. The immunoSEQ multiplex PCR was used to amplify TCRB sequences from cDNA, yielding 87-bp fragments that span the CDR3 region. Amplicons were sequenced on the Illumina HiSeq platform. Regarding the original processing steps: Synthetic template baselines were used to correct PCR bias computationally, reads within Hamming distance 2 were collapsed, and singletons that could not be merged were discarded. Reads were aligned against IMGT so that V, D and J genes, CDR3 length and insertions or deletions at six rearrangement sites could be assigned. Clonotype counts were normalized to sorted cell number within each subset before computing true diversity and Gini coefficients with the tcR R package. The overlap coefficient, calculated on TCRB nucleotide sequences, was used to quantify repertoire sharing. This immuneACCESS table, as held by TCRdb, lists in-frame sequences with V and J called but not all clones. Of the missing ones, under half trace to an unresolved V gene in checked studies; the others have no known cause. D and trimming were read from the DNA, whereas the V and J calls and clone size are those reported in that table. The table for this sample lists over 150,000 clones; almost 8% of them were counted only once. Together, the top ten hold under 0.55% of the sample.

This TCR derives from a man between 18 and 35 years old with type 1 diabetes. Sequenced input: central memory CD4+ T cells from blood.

Here is the DNA: TGTGCCTGGAGTGTACAACACGGAAACACCATATATTTT. Its product reads: CAWSVQHGNTIYF. The chain is encoded by TRBV30 joined to TRBJ1-3; the D gene cannot be resolved reliably. V and J are truncated by 0 bases and 4 bases respectively, leaving an intervening sequence of 7 bases. Including the terminal cysteine and phenylalanine, the CDR3 comprises 13 residues. Only the CDR3 portion is preserved as DNA: 39 bases, with reading frame beginning at the first base. Taken from the germline V gene (reference sequence), the CDR1 and CDR2 loops are GTSNPN and SVGIG. With the portions outside the CDR3 filled from the reference TRBV30 and TRBJ1-3 genes, the complete variable region becomes SQTIHQWPATLVQPVGSPLSLECTVEGTSNPNLYWYRQAAGRGLQLLFYSVGIGQISSEVPQNLSASRPQDRQFILSSKKLLLSDSGFYLCAWSVQHGNTIYFGEGSWLTVV.